The subject of this entry is one T cell receptor beta chain. Clones were read by immunoSEQ multiplex PCR, and TCRdb kept only the in-frame ones, dropping some. The sample shows about 370,000 clones, 70% to 90% of them seen only once. Followed longitudinally, the Seattle patients had been enrolled during active infection. This sample stems from a study of blood T cell repertoires in COVID-19. Background on the study: Sample material is recorded as cDNA or gDNA derived from T cells, B-cell-depleted T cells, or PBMCs.

With V trimmed by 3 bases and J by 0 bases, 13 bases remained unmatched. There are 19 residues in the CDR3. CDR1 WNHNN and CDR2 SYGVQD come from the germline V gene (reference sequence). This TCR derives from a woman in her 30s with COVID-19, enrolled during active disease. Sequenced input: peripheral blood. The chain couples TRBV10-1 to TRBJ2-7; 11 nucleotides align to TRBD2. The DNA for the CDR3 is TGCGCCAGCAGTGACCTCGGACTAGCGGGTGTTTCTGCCTCCTACGAGCAGTACTTC. Residues: CASSDLGLAGVSASYEQYF.